The source of this TCR beta chain is a study of T cell changes during pregnancy in multiple sclerosis. V was clipped by 0 bases and J by 1 base, with 7 bases between them. The CDR3 has 13 amino acids. Germline CDR1 and CDR2: GTSNPN and SVGIG (reference sequence). The method was immunoSEQ multiplex PCR; TCRdb's version includes in-frame clones alone and lacks a portion of them. The table has 70,000 or so clones, 91% seen once; the top ten hold around 0.75%. The V call is TRBV30, the J call TRBJ2-7; D is unclear. The clonotype originates from a female donor in good health, enrolled as a control in a pregnancy study. This specimen was peripheral blood, taken in the third trimester of pregnancy. The CDR3 nucleotides read TGTGCCTGGAGTGTACTGCCGTCCTACGAGCAGTACTTC. This translates into CAWSVLPSYEQYF.